The 10 T cell receptor beta chains listed next were all sequenced from one sample in a study of shared clonotypes between healthy human individuals. Profiling relied on immunoSEQ multiplex PCR, and the TCRdb table lists in-frame clones only, not all of them. The sample contains 2 million to 2.5 million clones, nearly 97% of which appear only once. What was sequenced was naive CD4+ T cells sorted from blood. The sample's subset: CD45RA+ positively selected. The receptors originated from a man younger than 35 in good health.

The chain recombines TRBV5-1 with TRBJ1-3; D gene unclear. Trimming pared 0 bases from V and 0 bases from J, leaving 13 bases between. Germline CDR1 SGHRS, CDR2 YFSETQ. The CDR3 covers 17 residues. The CDR3 protein is CASSLVSAGPSGNTIYF. CDR3 nucleotide sequence: TGCGCCAGCAGCTTGGTATCCGCAGGCCCCTCTGGAAACACCATATATTTT.

The chain links TRBV18 to TRBJ1-1; possibly TRBD1 for D (6 bases). The CDR3 is made up of 14 amino acids. The V gene lost 4 bases and the J gene lost 3 bases, with 12 bases spanning the gap. In germline, CDR1 is KGHSH, CDR2 LQKENI. Written as DNA, the CDR3 is TGTGCCAGCTCACTCGCAAGGGGGGACACTGAAGCTTTCTTT. It codes for CASSLARGDTEAFF.

This clone has just one count. In DNA form, the CDR3 reads TGTGCCAGCTCACCATTCCAGGCAGGGAATCAAGAGACCCAGTACTTC. Amino acid sequence: CASSPFQAGNQETQYF. J is TRBJ2-5 and V is TRBV18, with D possibly being TRBD1 (5 bases). Germline CDR1 reads KGHSH; CDR2 reads LQKENI. This CDR3 comprises 16 residues. Trimming pared 2 bases from V and 2 bases from J, leaving 15 bases between.

This sequence joins TRBV6-6 and TRBJ1-5; D uncertain. CDR1 is MNHNY, CDR2 SVGAGI, per germline (reference sequence). The CDR3 totals 16 residues. Trimming shortened V by 8 bases and J by 0 bases, and 17 bases separated the two germline ends. Here the CDR3 reads CASSPGAEYSNQPQHF. As DNA, the CDR3 is TGTGCCAGCTCCCCGGGTGCGGAATATAGCAATCAGCCCCAGCATTTT.

The chain carries TRBV5-1 and TRBJ2-7, with D perhaps TRBD1 (5 bases). From germline, CDR1 is SGHRS and CDR2 YFSETQ. The CDR3 spans 13 residues. V gave up 5 bases and J gave up 0 bases, with 9 bases separating them. For the CDR3, the DNA is TGCGCCAGCAGGCAGGGCTTCTCCTACGAGCAGTACTTC. Amino acid sequence: CASRQGFSYEQYF.

The chain carries TRBV10-3 and TRBJ2-1, with 7 bases matching TRBD1. CDR1 is ENHRY, CDR2 SYGVKD, per germline. The V segment lost 4 bases and the J segment 7 bases; nucleotides outside the gene matches: 10. The CDR3 totals 15 residues. CDR3 region: CAISAPTGSHNEQFF. CDR3 bases: TGTGCCATCAGTGCCCCGACAGGGTCCCATAATGAGCAGTTCTTC.

The chain combines TRBV7-2 with TRBJ2-3, with a weak D call TRBD2 (5 bases). Trimming took 1 base from V and 0 from J, leaving 14 bases between them. Germline CDR1 reads SGHTA; CDR2 reads FQGNSA. The CDR3 contains 17 residues. CDR3 amino acids: CASSLVASLGSTDTQYF. The CDR3 nucleotides are TGTGCCAGCAGCTTAGTGGCTAGCTTGGGCAGCACAGATACGCAGTATTTT.

The chain is built from TRBV6-5 and TRBJ1-1; D not resolved. The V end was cut by 5 bases, the J end by 4 bases, with 14 bases between. Germline CDR1 is MNHEY and CDR2 is SVGAGI. This CDR3 has 14 amino acids. CDR3 sequence (DNA): TGTGCCAGCAGTCGTCACGACGGTCTCACTGAAGCTTTCTTT. Its translation is CASSRHDGLTEAFF.

This chain links TRBV27 with TRBJ2-7; TRBD2 matches at 11 bases. Per germline, CDR1 MNHEY and CDR2 SMNVEV (reference sequence). This CDR3 has 14 amino acids. Losses at the gene ends were 6 bases for V and 6 bases for J; bases not matched to a gene: 7. The CDR3, as DNA: TGTGCCAGCAGGACTAGCGGGACTAGGGCCGAGCAGTACTTC. It yields the protein CASRTSGTRAEQYF.

The J gene is TRBJ2-4, the V gene TRBV11-2; D possibly matches TRBD1 or TRBD2 (5 bases each). The ends were cut back, 3 bases at V and 4 bases at J, with 16 bases in the middle. Germline CDR1 is SGHAT and CDR2 is FQNNGV. This CDR3 has 16 residues. CDR3 in DNA: TGTGCCAGCAGCTTCAGTGGGCCGGGGCCAAAAAACATTCAGTACTTC. Amino acid sequence: CASSFSGPGPKNIQYF.